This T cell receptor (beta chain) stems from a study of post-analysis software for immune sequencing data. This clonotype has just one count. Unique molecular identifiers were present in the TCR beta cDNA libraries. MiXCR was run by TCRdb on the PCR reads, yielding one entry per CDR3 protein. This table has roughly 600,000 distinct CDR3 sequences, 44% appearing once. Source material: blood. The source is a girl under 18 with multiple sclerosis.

This chain's CDR3 is CASSSPGDLAKNIQYF. The CDR3, as DNA: TGTGCCAGCAGCTCTCCTGGAGATCTAGCCAAAAACATTCAGTACTTC. The chain employs TRBV7-9 and TRBJ2-4; D uncertain. The V end lost 4 bases, the J end lost 0 bases, and 13 bases lay between the germline ends. Germline V gives CDR1 SEHNR, CDR2 FQNEAQ (reference sequence). This CDR3 has 16 amino acids.